This T cell receptor beta chain was captured by sequencing in a study of cytomegalovirus exposure and HLA in healthy donors. Trimming stripped 6 bases from V and 4 bases from J, with 7 bases between. The V gene's germline CDR1 is MDHEN and CDR2 SYDVKM. This CDR3 contains 11 residues. The PCR had 60 Vbeta and 13 Jbeta primers. The assay was immunoSEQ multiplex PCR, and TCRdb's table has in-frame clones only and misses some. The repertoire holds some 100,000 clones, with 65% to 80% as singletons. The receptor comes from a woman in her seventies in good health and CMV-seropositive. The rearrangement joins TRBV28 to TRBJ2-7, with unresolved D. The sample taken for sequencing was PBMCs. The CDR3 is CASSLQYEQYF. CDR3 nucleotides: TGTGCCAGCAGCCTACAGTACGAGCAGTACTTC.